The entry below describes one T cell receptor (beta chain). This clone's antigen is unknown. Base quality data are lacking; no much larger clone is found one base away. The sample originates from a study of T cell responses to AZD1222 COVID-19 vaccine (dated by TCRdb to the early 2020s). Describing the broader study: TCR sequencing covered roughly 230 trial participants: about 210 given two doses of AZD1222 and around 25 given two doses of MenACWY control vaccine. Trial participants were enrolled by age into 18-55, 56-69 and 70-plus year subgroups, with around 140, 26 and 57 TCR-sequenced participants respectively. Beyond this particular receptor, the publication reports: Because no samples from the day 14 peak response were available, repertoires could be characterized only after the peak T cell response. Participants were mostly white British and included more females than males, and it was suggested by the authors that clonal diversity may have been underestimated. Only five to seven AZD1222 recipients were SARS-CoV-2 seropositive at baseline, limiting conclusions about previously exposed vaccinees. Nearly half of unique spike-specific TCRs reportedly recognized epitopes outside regions mutated in the B.1.351 and B.1.1.7 variants. The vaccine-associated CD4 TCRs covered the entire spike protein, and the dominant responses fell in regions 160-218 and 743-854. Spike-specific TCR breadth and depth rose significantly after two AZD1222 doses compared with day 0 and with MenACWY recipients. The 56-69-year group was small, and its depth increase did not reach significance, likely because of low power.

The time point label for this specimen denotes: about 28 days (+/-7) after the second vaccine dose. AZD1222 recipients with second doses at about 4 weeks or about 12 weeks were pooled, because spike-specific TCR depth and breadth did not differ between schedules. Vaccinee samples were obtained from the UK trials COV001 and COV002, which included a single-blind randomized controlled phase 2/3 trial of AZD1222 (ChAdOx1 nCoV-19) in healthy adults. For TCRbeta chain sequencing, PBMC samples from trial participants were taken at day 0 and at day 28 after the second dose. The CDR3 regions of human TCRbeta chains were analyzed by immunosequencing. Per the original workflow: Repertoire TCRs were matched against a reference library of SARS-CoV-2-specific TCRs generated with the MIRA antigen-specificity platform. Breadth was defined as the fraction of unique TCRs that were SARS-CoV-2-associated. Depth was defined as the fraction of total T cells that were SARS-CoV-2-associated. Using the MIRA data, every spike-specific TCR was mapped to the spike region that the TCR reacted to and assigned to either a CD4 or a CD8 class. Log10-transformed breadth and depth values were compared by one-way ANOVA with Sidak's multiple comparisons tests. TCRdb took over this immuneACCESS table, retaining in-frame rearrangements with V and J assigned. Such tables are incomplete; in checked studies, under half of the missing clones stem from an unresolved V gene, and the remainder is unexplained. The V and J calls and the clone size are those of that table, but D and trimming were determined from the DNA. The sample table contains some 100,000 clones; only one count was recorded for more than 70% of them. The top ten hold roughly 10% of the sample.

CDR1 and CDR2 were assigned from the germline V gene (reference sequence) as GTSNPN and SVGIG. The CDR3 spans 14 residues, from the cysteine through the phenylalanine. CDR3 DNA is the only sequence kept; it has 42 bases, read in frame from the first base. Relative to germline, V is 2 bases shorter and J is 5 bases shorter, with 16 bases between their ends. This receptor was taken from an adult who received the AZD1222 COVID-19 vaccine. The V gene is TRBV30 and the J gene is TRBJ2-7; no D gene call is confident. The sequenced sample was peripheral blood, obtained 28 days after the second AZD1222 dose. The bases are TGTGCCTGGAGTCCACCTCGTTGGGTTAACGAGCAGTACTTC. It specifies CAWSPPRWVNEQYF.